These 5 T cell receptor beta chains originate from one sample sequenced in a study of long-term antiretroviral therapy in people with HIV. At the survey level, the v3.0 immunoSEQ assay was run. TCRdb's table, derived via immunoSEQ multiplex PCR, lists solely in-frame clones and lacks some. The data show about 19,000 clones, 76% seen once. The starting material was unsorted PBMCs, obtained 0.5 years before starting antiretroviral therapy. The receptors derive from a woman aged 45-65 years with HIV.

With respect to this clone: The same CDR3 arises from other DNA sequences in this sample as well. The J gene is TRBJ2-1, the V gene TRBV5-5; D is ambiguous. Trimming took off 2 bases at V and 0 bases at J, with 3 bases between the two ends. Germline assignment: CDR1 SGHKS and CDR2 YYEKEE (reference sequence). This CDR3 contains 13 residues. The CDR3 spells CASSLDSYNEQFF. CDR3 nucleotide sequence: TGTGCCAGCAGCTTAGACTCCTACAATGAGCAGTTCTTC.

The V call is TRBV30, the J call TRBJ2-2; 7 positions agree with TRBD1. The trim removed 4 bases at V and 4 bases at J, leaving 3 bases unmatched. CDR1 GTSNPN and CDR2 SVGIG come from the germline V gene (reference sequence). CDR3 size: 13 residues. The CDR3 loop is CAWKGDSTGELFF. The CDR3 DNA sequence: TGTGCCTGGAAAGGGGACAGCACCGGGGAGCTGTTTTTT.

This clone was detected only a few times. CDR3 protein: CASSEWGSSYNSPLHF. DNA of the CDR3: TGTGCCAGCAGCGAGTGGGGGAGCTCCTATAATTCACCCCTCCACTTT. This chain joins TRBV2 and TRBJ1-6; a possible D gene is TRBD1 (5 bases). With 6 bases removed from V and 0 bases from J, the gap between germline ends came to 12 bases. The CDR3 covers 16 residues. In germline, CDR1 is SNHLY, CDR2 FYNNEI. Full variable domain (rest looked up from reference TRBV2 and TRBJ1-6): EPEVTQTPSHQVTQMGQEVILRCVPISNHLYFYWYRQILGQKVEFLVSFYNNEISEKSEIFDDQFSVERPDGSNFTLKIRSTKLEDSAMYFCASSEWGSSYNSPLHFGNGTRLTVT.

This clone occurred once. The rearrangement joins TRBV6-6 to TRBJ2-3; D might be TRBD2 (5 bases). The CDR3 contains 16 residues. V lost 0 bases and J 5 bases, leaving 15 bases between the germline ends. The germline V gene has CDR1 MNHNY and CDR2 SVGAGI (reference sequence). The CDR3 spells CASSYSEGSAEDTQYF. In DNA form, the CDR3 reads TGTGCCAGCAGTTACTCAGAGGGAAGTGCTGAAGATACGCAGTATTTT.

V and J are TRBV15 and TRBJ1-5; the D gene is possibly TRBD1 (6 bases). This CDR3 comprises 17 residues. V lost 3 bases and J lost 6, with 21 bases in between. CDR1 is LNHNV, CDR2 YYDKDF, per germline (reference sequence). CDR3 loop: CATSRMDSSSSLQPQHF. In nucleotides, the CDR3 is TGTGCCACCAGCAGGATGGACAGCTCCTCATCCCTTCAGCCCCAGCATTTT.